These 21 T cell receptor beta chains were sequenced from one sample in a study of breast tumors, draining lymph nodes, adjacent tissues. Axillary draining lymph nodes of breast cancer patients supplied the node samples. TCRdb processed the multiplex PCR reads anew with MiXCR; each CDR3 protein has one entry. The sample records about 140,000 distinct CDR3 sequences, approximately 30% being singletons. Specimen: axillary lymph node tissue. All receptors derive from a female donor with breast cancer. Some clones in this sample may be carry-over from other donors' samples.

This clonotype was seen ten or more times. The CDR3 is CASSYLGLGGYTF. The CDR3, as DNA: TGTGCCAGCAGTTACCTGGGGTTAGGTGGCTACACCTTC. The chain links TRBV6-2 or TRBV6-3 to TRBJ1-2; D remains ambiguous. Germline V gene sequence: CDR1 MNHEY, CDR2 SVGEGT. CDR3 size: 13 residues. Trimming cost V 2 bases and J 7 bases, with 11 bases left between them.

This clonotype was found many times. The CDR3, as DNA: TGTGCCAGCAGCTTAGACAGCAATCAGCCCCAGCATTTT. Translation: CASSLDSNQPQHF. The chain employs TRBV7-2 and TRBJ1-5, with no clear D. Germline V lookup: CDR1 SGHTA, CDR2 FQGNSA. V lost 1 base to trimming and J lost 1 base, with 2 bases between them. The CDR3 is 13 residues long.

In its sample, this clonotype was seen many times. The V gene is TRBV19, the J gene TRBJ1-5, with D uncertain. CDR1 is LNHDA, CDR2 SQIVND, per germline (reference sequence). The CDR3 extends over 14 amino acids. The V gene lost 8 bases and the J gene lost 2 bases, with 13 bases spanning the gap. In DNA, the CDR3 is TGTGCCAGTCGCCTGTCGGGTGGCAATCAGCCCCAGCATTTT. This gives the protein CASRLSGGNQPQHF. The whole variable domain, remainder taken from reference TRBV19 and TRBJ1-5, is DGGITQSPKYLFRKEGQNVTLSCEQNLNHDAMYWYRQDPGQGLRLIYYSQIVNDFQKGDIAEGYSVSREKKESFPLTVTSAQKNPTAFYLCASRLSGGNQPQHFGDGTRLSIL.

Points on this clonotype: A much bigger clone sits one base away, suggesting this may be a read error. The V and J genes are TRBV3-1 and TRBJ2-1; D unclear. CDR1 LGHDT and CDR2 YNNKEL come from the germline V gene (reference sequence). This CDR3 spans 13 amino acids. The CDR3 sequence is CASSQGLIGEQSF. The CDR3 DNA sequence: TGTGCCAGCAGCCAAGGCCTTATTGGTGAGCAGTCCTTC.

Points on this clonotype: Possible read error: a much larger clone is one base away. The V call is TRBV11-2, the J call TRBJ2-1; a possible D gene is TRBD2 (6 bases). This CDR3 comprises 15 residues. V dropped 1 base and J dropped 5 bases, with 12 bases sitting between them. The V gene's germline CDR1 is SGHAT and CDR2 FQNNGV. CDR3 amino acids: CASSLGPSADNEQFF. CDR3 DNA: TGTGCCAGCAGCTTAGGCCCTAGCGCCGACAATGAGCAGTTCTTC.

This clonotype was seen at least ten times. V is TRBV7-2 and J is TRBJ2-5; D possibly uses TRBD1 or TRBD2 (5 bases each). V was cut by 3 bases and J by 5 bases, with 13 bases left in between. Germline V gene sequence: CDR1 SGHTA, CDR2 FQGNSA. CDR3 size: 14 residues. The CDR3, as DNA: TGTGCCAGCAGCTTCCGAGGGGATCGGGAGACCCAGTACTTC. This gives the protein CASSFRGDRETQYF.

This clonotype was counted ten times or more. The chain links TRBV6-6 to TRBJ2-7; 7 nucleotides align to TRBD1. CDR1 MNHNY and CDR2 SVGAGI come from the germline V gene (reference sequence). Trimming cost V 7 bases and J 3 bases; bases outside gene matches: 21. The CDR3 is 18 amino acids. The CDR3 DNA follows: TGTGCCAGCACCCGACAGGGTCTTACTCTGGCCTCCGTCTACGAGCAGTACGTC. Translating it yields CASTRQGLTLASVYEQYV.

A word on this clonotype: Just one base apart from a much larger clone, this may be a read error. No conserved phenylalanine or tryptophan ends this CDR3, so it is likely a read error. The chain recombines TRBV10-3 with TRBJ1-1, with unresolved D. Germline lookup yields CDR1 ENHRY and CDR2 SYGVKD. Trimming took 4 bases from V and 1 from J, leaving 10 bases between them. CDR3 size: 14 residues. CDR3 bases: TGTGCCATCAGTGGAACACCGAAGAACACTGAAGCTTTCCTT. Amino acids: CAISGTPKNTEAFL.

The rearrangement joins TRBV7-9 to TRBJ2-3; 10 bases agree with TRBD2. CDR3 size: 15 residues. V shed 5 bases and J 6 bases; nucleotides not matched to a gene: 8. CDR1 is SEHNR and CDR2 is FQNEAQ in the germline V gene (reference sequence). DNA of the CDR3: TGTGCCAGCAGCCCCCGAGCGGGGGGGCAGGATACGCAGTATTTT. The encoded protein is CASSPRAGGQDTQYF.

With regard to this clonotype: With a much larger clone just one base away, this may be a read error. The chain carries TRBV5-1 and TRBJ2-1, with TRBD1 matching 10 bases. This CDR3 region has 13 residues. CDR1 and CDR2 (germline): SGHRS, YFSETQ. CDR3 nucleotide sequence: TGCGCTAGCAGCTCGGGGACAGGGGTTGACCAGTTCTTC. Its translation is CASSSGTGVDQFF.

Comments on this clonotype: This may arise from a read error, as a much more abundant clone is one base away. V gene TRBV6-1 combines with J gene TRBJ1-2; maybe TRBD1 (5 bases). The CDR3 length is 13 residues. The germline V gene has CDR1 MNHNS and CDR2 SASEGT. V lost 5 bases and J 4 bases, leaving 11 bases between the germline ends. CDR3 loop: CASSLAGTYGYTF. The DNA of the CDR3 is TGTGCCAGCAGTCTCGCAGGGACCTATGGCTACACCTTC.

There are a few counts of this clonotype. V gene TRBV6-5 combines with J gene TRBJ2-7, with 9 bases matching TRBD1. The CDR3 extends over 20 amino acids. The germline V gene encodes CDR1 MNHEY and CDR2 SVGAGI. Germline trimming cut 5 bases from V and 2 bases from J; bases unmatched to any gene: 22. The CDR3 region has the DNA TGTGCCAGCAGTCAGGGTGACAGGGGGAAGTATCGCGGGGGCACCTACGAGCAGTACTTC. This sequence encodes CASSQGDRGKYRGGTYEQYF.

The chain employs TRBV28 and TRBJ2-1; 9 bases fit TRBD2. CDR1 is MDHEN and CDR2 is SYDVKM in the germline V gene. This CDR3 has 16 amino acids. After removal of 4 bases from V and 7 bases from J, the junction contained 11 bases not matched to a gene. This chain's CDR3 is CASSSRGGGSFNEQFF. The CDR3, as DNA: TGTGCCAGCAGTTCGCGCGGGGGGGGCTCCTTTAATGAGCAGTTCTTC. The full variable domain, with the rest looked up from reference TRBV28 and TRBJ2-1, is DVKVTQSSRYLVKRTGEKVFLECVQDMDHENMFWYRQDPGLGLRLIYFSYDVKMKEKGDIPEGYSVSREKKERFSLILESASTNQTSMYLCASSSRGGGSFNEQFFGPGTRLTVL.

This chain joins TRBV7-2 and TRBJ1-6; D ambiguous. The CDR3 contains 17 residues. Per germline, CDR1 SGHTA and CDR2 FQGNSA. V lost 2 bases, J lost 3 bases, and 14 bases lay in between. Written as DNA, the CDR3 is TGTGCCAGCAGCTTACTCGGGCCTAGACGCTATAATTCACCCCTCCACTTT. Protein product: CASSLLGPRRYNSPLHF.

This clonotype was seen many times. V and J are TRBV6-5 and TRBJ2-2, with D tentatively TRBD2 (5 bases). The CDR3 extends over 15 amino acids. Germline lookup yields CDR1 MNHEY and CDR2 SVGAGI. Trimming took off 2 bases at V and 4 bases at J, with 11 bases between the two ends. DNA for the CDR3: TGTGCCAGCAGTTACCCGGGATCCTCCACCGGGGAGCTGTTTTTT. Its translation: CASSYPGSSTGELFF.

Ten or more counts support this clonotype. This chain links TRBV4-3 with TRBJ1-6, with unresolved D. Deletions cut 0 bases from V and 0 bases from J, with 9 bases between. This CDR3 is 17 amino acids long. Germline values: CDR1 LGHNA, CDR2 YSLEER. The DNA of the CDR3 is TGCGCCAGCAGCCAAGATTATCGTAACTCCTATAATTCACCCCTCCACTTT. It codes for CASSQDYRNSYNSPLHF.

The table lists this clonotype with many counts. The rearrangement links TRBV12-3 or TRBV12-4 to TRBJ1-5; D may be TRBD1 (6 bases). V lost 1 base, J lost 6 bases, and 10 bases lay in between. CDR3 length: 14 amino acids. The CDR3 DNA sequence: TGTGCCAGCAGTTTAGGGACAGACTTTCAGCCCCAGCATTTT. It encodes CASSLGTDFQPQHF.

This clonotype was seen repeatedly, ten times or more. The rearrangement uses TRBV7-6 and TRBJ2-7; 9 bases match TRBD1. The CDR3 has 15 amino acids. Germline-derived CDR1 and CDR2 are SGHVS and FNYEAQ. The V gene end was trimmed by 2 bases and the J gene end by 0 bases; junction bases not matched to a gene: 2. Here the CDR3 DNA reads TGTGCCAGCAGCTTACAGGGACAGGGCTCCTACGAGCAGTACTTC. This encodes CASSLQGQGSYEQYF.

Concerning this clonotype: The conserved phenylalanine or tryptophan is not found at the CDR3 terminus, so this likely reflects a read error. The limits of the CDR3 on the DNA are not certain, so only TCRdb's listed CDR3 is given. The chain joins TRBV5-1 to TRBJ2-5; TRBD2, the table's D call, was not compared with the DNA. From germline, CDR1 is SGHRS and CDR2 YFSETQ. The CDR3 spans 9 residues, counting both ends. The CDR3 region is CASSPSGTR.

This clonotype was counted between two and nine times. This may come from a read error, since a much larger clone is one base off. The DNA of the CDR3 is TGCAGTGCCGTTAGGGACAGGGCCGTTGCCTACACCTTC. Amino acids: CSAVRDRAVAYTF. The V call is TRBV20-1, the J call TRBJ1-2; 9 nucleotides agree with TRBD1. Germline loops: CDR1 DFQATT, CDR2 SNEGSKA (reference sequence). Trimming cost V 6 bases and J 10 bases; bases outside gene matches: 12. CDR3 size: 13 residues.

The chain combines TRBV4-1 with TRBJ2-3; D is uncertain. Looked up from germline, CDR1 is MGHRA and CDR2 is YSYEKL. This CDR3 has 13 residues. Trimming pared 4 bases from V and 4 bases from J, leaving 9 bases between. CDR3 sequence (DNA): TGCGCCAGCAGCCGATTCTCTGCAGATACGCAGTATTTT. Translating it yields CASSRFSADTQYF.